The 8 T cell receptor beta chains given below trace back to one sample, sequenced in a study of cytomegalovirus exposure and HLA in healthy donors. Assay used: immunoSEQ multiplex PCR; TCRdb lists only in-frame clones, some missing. The repertoire has 150,000 to 200,000 clones, roughly 90% of them found once; the top ten carry around 10%. Sequences were obtained from PBMCs. The receptor source for this set is a woman between 18 and 29 years old in good health and CMV-seropositive.

The sample holds one count of this clone. V is TRBV9 and J is TRBJ2-7; 12 bases are shared with TRBD1. J gave up 5 bases and V 0 bases, and 3 bases lay outside the gene matches. Germline-derived CDR1 and CDR2 are SGDLS and YYNGEE. CDR3 size: 15 residues. The CDR3 bases are TGTGCCAGCAGCGTAGAGGGGACAGGGGGCAACGAGCAGTACTTC. Amino acids: CASSVEGTGGNEQYF.

In this sample, this clone turned up once. The chain combines TRBV20-1 with TRBJ2-2; D possibly corresponds to TRBD2 (6 bases). The germline V gene encodes CDR1 DFQATT and CDR2 SNEGSKA (reference sequence). This CDR3 region has 11 residues. V was clipped by 5 bases and J by 6 bases, with 7 bases between them. CDR3 in amino acids: CSARGSGELFF. For the CDR3, the DNA is TGCAGTGCTCGGGGGTCCGGGGAGCTGTTTTTT.

The chain links TRBV4-1 to TRBJ2-7; D is undetermined. This CDR3 spans 15 amino acids. CDR1 is MGHRA, CDR2 YSYEKL, per germline. Trimming left V 1 base short and J 0 bases short, with 10 bases between. The CDR3 is CASSQASESSYEQYF. The CDR3 DNA reads as TGCGCCAGCAGCCAAGCCAGCGAAAGCTCCTACGAGCAGTACTTC.

The chain uses TRBV30 and TRBJ2-7; TRBD1 agrees at 7 bases. V trimming: 4 bases; J trimming: 8 bases; junction bases outside the gene matches: 8. The germline gives CDR1 GTSNPN, CDR2 SVGIG (reference sequence). This CDR3 is built from 12 residues. Written as DNA, the CDR3 is TGTGCCTGGACCCCGACAGGGTTCAAGCAGTACTTC. Residues: CAWTPTGFKQYF.

This sequence joins TRBV6-6 and TRBJ2-7; D is perhaps TRBD2 (6 bases). CDR3 length: 15 residues. V lost 2 bases, J lost 0 bases, and 11 bases lay in between. Germline CDR1 MNHNY, CDR2 SVGAGI (reference sequence). CDR3 region: CASSYGFSGSYEQYF. The CDR3 coding sequence is TGTGCCAGCAGTTACGGGTTTAGCGGCTCCTACGAGCAGTACTTC.

This clone was found once. The chain recombines TRBV7-8 with TRBJ2-3; no reliable D call. Trimming shortened V by 8 bases and J by 5 bases, and 17 bases separated the two germline ends. Per the germline V gene, CDR1 is SGHVS and CDR2 is FQNEAQ. This CDR3 comprises 14 residues. The CDR3 coding sequence is TGTGCCAGCCAATCCCAACCGGCGGAAGATACGCAGTATTTT. Its translation is CASQSQPAEDTQYF.

The rearrangement uses TRBV7-2 and TRBJ2-1; TRBD2 matches at 9 bases. There are 15 residues in the CDR3. Per germline, CDR1 SGHTA and CDR2 FQGNSA. The trim removed 4 bases at V and 4 bases at J, leaving 5 bases unmatched. CDR3 in DNA: TGTGCCAGCAGCTCCGGACTAGCGCCATACAATGAGCAGTTCTTC. It is translated as CASSSGLAPYNEQFF.

J is TRBJ1-2 and V is TRBV11-2; 9 nucleotides align to TRBD1. Unmatched junction bases numbered 6, after V lost 3 bases and J lost 1 base. This CDR3 is 16 amino acids long. The germline gives CDR1 SGHAT, CDR2 FQNNGV. CDR3 DNA: TGTGCCAGCAGCTTGTGGGACAGGGTCGTTAACTATGGCTACACCTTC. It encodes CASSLWDRVVNYGYTF.